What follows is one T cell receptor (beta chain) and its context. Its specificity is unknown. The sample is drawn from a study of OX40 agonist ivuxolimab in advanced cancers. Study overall: Patients received the agonistic anti-OX40 (CD134) antibody ivuxolimab.

The protocol was immunoSEQ multiplex PCR, while the TCRdb copy is restricted to in-frame clones and leaves out a portion. The sample lists about 37,000 clones; about 90% were seen once. Whole-study findings and limits: Compared with others, partial responders at 0.1-3.0 mg/kg displayed clonal expansion among the lowest.

CDR1 and CDR2 (germline): LNHDA, SQIVND (reference sequence). This CDR3 region has 13 residues. V shed 3 bases and J shed 5 bases, with 7 bases lying between them. V gene TRBV19 combines with J gene TRBJ2-2; D is undetermined. This sequence originates from an adult with an advanced solid tumor such as melanoma, head and neck, liver or kidney cancer. The specimen was CD4+ or CD8+ T cells sorted from blood, collected in a trial of the OX40 agonist ivuxolimab. CDR3 in amino acids: CASSMQVTGELFF. The CDR3 DNA reads as TGTGCCAGTAGTATGCAGGTGACCGGGGAGCTGTTTTTT.